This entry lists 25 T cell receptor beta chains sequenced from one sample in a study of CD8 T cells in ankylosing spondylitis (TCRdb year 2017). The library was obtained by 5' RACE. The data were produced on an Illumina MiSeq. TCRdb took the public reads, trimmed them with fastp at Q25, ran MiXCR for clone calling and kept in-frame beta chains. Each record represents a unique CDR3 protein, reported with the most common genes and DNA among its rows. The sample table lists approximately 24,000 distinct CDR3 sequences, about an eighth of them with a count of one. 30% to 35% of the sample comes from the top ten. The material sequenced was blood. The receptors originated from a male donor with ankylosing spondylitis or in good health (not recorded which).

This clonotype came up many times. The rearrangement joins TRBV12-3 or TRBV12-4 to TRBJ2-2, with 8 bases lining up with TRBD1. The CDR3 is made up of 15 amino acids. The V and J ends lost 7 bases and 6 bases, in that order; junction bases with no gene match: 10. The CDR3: CASKAGTGWAGELFF. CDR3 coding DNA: TGTGCCAGCAAGGCCGGGACAGGCTGGGCCGGGGAGCTGTTTTTT.

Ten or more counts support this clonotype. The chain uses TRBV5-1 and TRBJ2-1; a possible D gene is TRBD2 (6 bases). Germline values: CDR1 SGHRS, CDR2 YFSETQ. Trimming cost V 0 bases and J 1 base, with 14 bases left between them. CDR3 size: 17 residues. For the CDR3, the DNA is TGCGCCAGCAGCTTGGCACGGGCGGGAAGGTCCTACAATGAGCAGTTCTTC. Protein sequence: CASSLARAGRSYNEQFF.

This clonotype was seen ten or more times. CDR3 residues: CASSPGNRGNTEAFF. The CDR3 DNA follows: TGTGCCAGCAGCCCTGGAAACAGGGGAAACACTGAAGCTTTCTTT. The chain couples TRBV3-1 to TRBJ1-1; 7 bases line up with TRBD1. Germline V gives CDR1 LGHDT, CDR2 YNNKEL (reference sequence). J was trimmed by 2 bases and V by 4 bases; bases with no gene match: 7. The CDR3 extends over 15 amino acids.

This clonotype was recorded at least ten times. In DNA form, the CDR3 reads TGTGCCAGCAGCTTCTGGGCTAGCACAGATACGCAGTATTTT. As protein: CASSFWASTDTQYF. The chain uses TRBV7-3 and TRBJ2-3, with D unresolved. V was clipped by 3 bases and J by 0 bases, with 7 bases between them. The CDR3 loop spans 14 amino acids. Per the germline V gene, CDR1 is SGHTA and CDR2 is FQGTGA.

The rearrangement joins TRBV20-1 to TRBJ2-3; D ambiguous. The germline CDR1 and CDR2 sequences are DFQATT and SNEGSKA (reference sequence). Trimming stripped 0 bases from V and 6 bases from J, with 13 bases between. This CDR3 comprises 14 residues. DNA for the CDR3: TGCAGTGCTAGAGATGAACCATCCTCTGATACGCAGTATTTT. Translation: CSARDEPSSDTQYF.

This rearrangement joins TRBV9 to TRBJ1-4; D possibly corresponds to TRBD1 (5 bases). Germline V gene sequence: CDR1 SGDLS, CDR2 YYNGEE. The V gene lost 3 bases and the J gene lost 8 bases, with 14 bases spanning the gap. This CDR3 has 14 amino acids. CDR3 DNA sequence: TGTGCCAGCAGCGCACGGGACCGGAGGGAAAAACTGTTTTTT. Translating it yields CASSARDRREKLFF.

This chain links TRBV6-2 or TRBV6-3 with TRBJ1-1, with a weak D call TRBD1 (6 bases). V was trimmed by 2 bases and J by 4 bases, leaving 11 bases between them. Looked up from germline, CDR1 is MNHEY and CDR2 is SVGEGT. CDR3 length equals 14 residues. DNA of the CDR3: TGTGCCAGCAGTTACGGGGGCGAGAGCACTGAAGCTTTCTTT. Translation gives CASSYGGESTEAFF.

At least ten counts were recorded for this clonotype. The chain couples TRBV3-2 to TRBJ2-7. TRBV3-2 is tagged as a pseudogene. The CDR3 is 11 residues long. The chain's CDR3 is CASSQAYEQYF. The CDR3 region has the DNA TGTGCCAGCAGCCAAGCGTACGAGCAGTACTTC.

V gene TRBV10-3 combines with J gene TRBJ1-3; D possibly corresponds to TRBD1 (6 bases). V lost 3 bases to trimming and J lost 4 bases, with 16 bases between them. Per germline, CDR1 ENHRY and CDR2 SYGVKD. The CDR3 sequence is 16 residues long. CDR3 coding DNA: TGTGCCATCAGTGAATCCGCCGGGACAAGGGGAAACACCATATATTTT. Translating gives CAISESAGTRGNTIYF.

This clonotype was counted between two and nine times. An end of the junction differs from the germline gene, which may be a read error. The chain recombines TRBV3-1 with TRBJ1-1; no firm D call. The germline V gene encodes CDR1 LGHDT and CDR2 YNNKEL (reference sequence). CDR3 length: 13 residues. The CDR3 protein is CASSLHRNAEAFF. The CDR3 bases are TGTGCCAGCAGCCTCCACCGGAACGCTGAAGCTTTCTTT.

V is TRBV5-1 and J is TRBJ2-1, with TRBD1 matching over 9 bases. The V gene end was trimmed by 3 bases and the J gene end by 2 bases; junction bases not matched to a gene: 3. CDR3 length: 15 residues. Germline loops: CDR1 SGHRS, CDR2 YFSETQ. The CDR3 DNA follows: TGCGCCAGCAGCTCGGGACAGGGAACCTACAATGAGCAGTTCTTC. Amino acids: CASSSGQGTYNEQFF.

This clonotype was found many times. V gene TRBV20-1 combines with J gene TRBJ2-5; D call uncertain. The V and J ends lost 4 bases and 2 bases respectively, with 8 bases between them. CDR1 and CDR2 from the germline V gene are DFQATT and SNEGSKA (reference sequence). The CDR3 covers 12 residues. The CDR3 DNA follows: TGCAGTGCTAATCTGCTACAAGAGACCCAGTACTTC. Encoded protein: CSANLLQETQYF.

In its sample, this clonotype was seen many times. This CDR3 is CASSLRRGGTDTQYF. The DNA of the CDR3 is TGTGCCAGCAGCTTGAGGCGGGGGGGCACAGATACGCAGTATTTT. This chain links TRBV11-2 with TRBJ2-3; 8 bases are shared with TRBD2. The CDR3 has 15 amino acids. Germline trimming cut 3 bases from V and 1 base from J; bases unmatched to any gene: 3. Per germline, CDR1 SGHAT and CDR2 FQNNGV.

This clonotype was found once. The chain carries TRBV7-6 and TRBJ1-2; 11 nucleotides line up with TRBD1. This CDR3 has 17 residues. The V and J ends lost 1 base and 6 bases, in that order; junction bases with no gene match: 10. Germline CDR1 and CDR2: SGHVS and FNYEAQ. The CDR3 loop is CASSLGAGQGAEDGYTF. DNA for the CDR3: TGTGCCAGCAGCTTAGGTGCTGGACAGGGGGCAGAGGATGGCTACACCTTC.

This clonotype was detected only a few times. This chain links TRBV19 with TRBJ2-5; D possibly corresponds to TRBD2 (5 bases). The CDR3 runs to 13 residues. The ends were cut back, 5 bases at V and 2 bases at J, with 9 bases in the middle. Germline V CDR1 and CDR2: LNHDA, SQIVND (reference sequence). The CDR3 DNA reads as TGTGCCAGTAGTGGCCGGACTCAAGAGACCCAGTACTTC. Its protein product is CASSGRTQETQYF. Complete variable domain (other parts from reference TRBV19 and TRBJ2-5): DGGITQSPKYLFRKEGQNVTLSCEQNLNHDAMYWYRQDPGQGLRLIYYSQIVNDFQKGDIAEGYSVSREKKESFPLTVTSAQKNPTAFYLCASSGRTQETQYFGPGTRLLVL.

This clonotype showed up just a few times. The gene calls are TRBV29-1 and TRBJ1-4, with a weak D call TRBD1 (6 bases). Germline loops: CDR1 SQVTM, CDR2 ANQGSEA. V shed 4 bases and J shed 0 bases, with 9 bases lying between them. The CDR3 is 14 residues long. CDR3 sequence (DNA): TGCAGCGTTGGTCAGGGGTCAACTAATGAAAAACTGTTTTTT. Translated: CSVGQGSTNEKLFF.

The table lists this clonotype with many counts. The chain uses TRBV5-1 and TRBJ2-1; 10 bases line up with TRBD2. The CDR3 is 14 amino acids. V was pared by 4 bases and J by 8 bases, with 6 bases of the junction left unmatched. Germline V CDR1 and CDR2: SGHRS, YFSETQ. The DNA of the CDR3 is TGCGCCAGCAGCCGAACTAGCGGGAACTATGAGCAGTTCTTC. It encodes CASSRTSGNYEQFF.

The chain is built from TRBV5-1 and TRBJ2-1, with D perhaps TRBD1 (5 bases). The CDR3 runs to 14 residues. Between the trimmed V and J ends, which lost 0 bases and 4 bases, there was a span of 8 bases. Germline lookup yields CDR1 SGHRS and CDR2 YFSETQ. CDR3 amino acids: CASSLGQGYNEQFF. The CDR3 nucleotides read TGCGCCAGCAGCTTGGGGCAGGGTTACAATGAGCAGTTCTTC.

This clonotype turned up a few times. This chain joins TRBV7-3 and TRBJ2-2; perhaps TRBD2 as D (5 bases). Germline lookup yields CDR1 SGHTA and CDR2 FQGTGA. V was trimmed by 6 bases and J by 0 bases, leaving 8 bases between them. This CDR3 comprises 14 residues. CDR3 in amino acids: CASREGANTGELFF. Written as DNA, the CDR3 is TGTGCCAGCAGAGAGGGTGCGAACACCGGGGAGCTGTTTTTT. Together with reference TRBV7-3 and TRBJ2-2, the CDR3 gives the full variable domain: GAGVSQTPSNKVTEKGKYVELRCDPISGHTALYWYRQSLGQGPEFLIYFQGTGAADDSGLPNDRFFAVRPEGSVSTLKIQRTERGDSAVYLCASREGANTGELFFGEGSRLTVL.

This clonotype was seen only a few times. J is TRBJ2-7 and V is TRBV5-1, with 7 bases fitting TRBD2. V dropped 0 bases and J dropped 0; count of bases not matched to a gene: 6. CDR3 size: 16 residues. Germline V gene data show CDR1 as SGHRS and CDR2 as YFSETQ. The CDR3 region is CASSLDGGTNSYEQYV. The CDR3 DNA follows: TGCGCCAGCAGCTTGGACGGAGGGACTAACTCCTACGAGCAGTACGTC.

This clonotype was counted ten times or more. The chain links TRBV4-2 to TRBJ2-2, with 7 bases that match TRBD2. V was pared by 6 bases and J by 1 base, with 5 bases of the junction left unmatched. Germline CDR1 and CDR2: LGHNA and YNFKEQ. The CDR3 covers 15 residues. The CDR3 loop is CASRPSSGNTGELFF. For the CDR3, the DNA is TGTGCCAGCAGACCATCTAGCGGGAACACCGGGGAGCTGTTTTTT.

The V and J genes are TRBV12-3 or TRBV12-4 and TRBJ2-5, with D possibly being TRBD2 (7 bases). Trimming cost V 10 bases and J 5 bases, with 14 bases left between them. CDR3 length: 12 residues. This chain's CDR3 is CAMRGGGETQYF. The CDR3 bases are TGTGCCATGCGGGGAGGGGGTGAGACCCAGTACTTC.

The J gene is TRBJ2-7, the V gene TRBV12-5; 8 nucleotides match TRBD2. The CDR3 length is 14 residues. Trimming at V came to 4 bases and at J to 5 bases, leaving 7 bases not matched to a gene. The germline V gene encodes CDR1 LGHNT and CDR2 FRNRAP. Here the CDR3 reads CASGSSGRGNEQYF. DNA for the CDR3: TGTGCTAGTGGTTCCAGCGGGAGAGGGAACGAGCAGTACTTC.

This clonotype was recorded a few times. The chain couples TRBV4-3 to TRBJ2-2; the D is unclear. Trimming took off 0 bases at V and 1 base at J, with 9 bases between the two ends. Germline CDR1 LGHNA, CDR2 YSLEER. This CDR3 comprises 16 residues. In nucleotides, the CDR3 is TGCGCCAGCAGCCAAGAGGTTTTTGGGAACACCGGGGAGCTGTTTTTT. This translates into CASSQEVFGNTGELFF.

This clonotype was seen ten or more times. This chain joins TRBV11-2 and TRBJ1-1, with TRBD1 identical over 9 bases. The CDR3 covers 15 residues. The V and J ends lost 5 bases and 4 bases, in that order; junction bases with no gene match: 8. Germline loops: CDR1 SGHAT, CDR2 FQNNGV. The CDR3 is CASSTQTGGLTEAFF. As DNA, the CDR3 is TGTGCCAGCAGCACCCAGACAGGGGGTCTCACTGAAGCTTTCTTT.